The rows below give T cell receptor beta chains drawn from one sample of a study of blood T cell repertoires in COVID-19. Sequencing was performed with immunoSEQ multiplex PCR; in TCRdb, only in-frame clones are kept and a portion is missing. Of roughly 150,000 clones in the sample, around 90% were seen once. Sequenced: peripheral blood. These receptor sequences come from a human donor in a cohort sampled during active COVID-19. Each CDR3 is given without its conserved first and last residue. The order of the fields is V gene, D gene, J gene, CDR3 protein. The D gene is left open where the match is weak.

V gene: TRBV19
D gene: TRBD1
J gene: TRBJ2-7
CDR3 protein: ASSRQGAGEQY

V gene: TRBV7-9
D gene: TRBD1
J gene: TRBJ1-4
CDR3 protein: ASSLSGQGERNEKLF

V gene: TRBV7-2
D gene: TRBD1
J gene: TRBJ1-2
CDR3 protein: ASSRLPGQGLEGYT

V gene: TRBV3-1/TRBV3-2
D gene: .
J gene: TRBJ2-7
CDR3 protein: ASSQAGGGRYEQY

V gene: TRBV13
D gene: .
J gene: TRBJ2-1
CDR3 protein: ASSLGRGSYNEQF

V gene: TRBV6-2/TRBV6-3
D gene: .
J gene: TRBJ2-7
CDR3 protein: ASSYGQGYTYEQY

V gene: TRBV2
D gene: TRBD2
J gene: TRBJ2-1
CDR3 protein: ASSGTSGGADYNEQF

V gene: TRBV5-1
D gene: TRBD2
J gene: TRBJ2-3
CDR3 protein: ASSNAASGRVTDTQY

V gene: TRBV11-2
D gene: TRBD2
J gene: TRBJ2-5
CDR3 protein: ASKRGGYQETQY

V gene: TRBV5-4
D gene: TRBD2
J gene: TRBJ2-5
CDR3 protein: ASSLAPPLAGAWETQY

V gene: TRBV15
D gene: TRBD1
J gene: TRBJ2-6
CDR3 protein: ATSRGVPGQRSGANVLT

V gene: TRBV28
D gene: TRBD2
J gene: TRBJ2-7
CDR3 protein: ASTTTGSGRVNKYEQY

V gene: TRBV7-8
D gene: TRBD2
J gene: TRBJ2-7
CDR3 protein: ASSLGLAENYEQY

V gene: TRBV6-5
D gene: TRBD1
J gene: TRBJ1-2
CDR3 protein: ASSLTGGYGYT

V gene: TRBV5-6
D gene: TRBD2
J gene: TRBJ2-3
CDR3 protein: ASSLELAGDTDTQY

V gene: TRBV5-4
D gene: TRBD2
J gene: TRBJ2-3
CDR3 protein: ASTPRGAASTDTQY

V gene: TRBV5-3
D gene: TRBD2
J gene: TRBJ2-7
CDR3 protein: ARSLIPGTSGGPLGVYEQY

V gene: TRBV20-1
D gene: .
J gene: TRBJ1-4
CDR3 protein: SASVGAGNEKLF

V gene: TRBV11-3
D gene: .
J gene: TRBJ2-2
CDR3 protein: ASSLEFSTGELF

V gene: TRBV5-8
D gene: .
J gene: TRBJ1-2
CDR3 protein: ASSLFRQRANYGYT

V gene: TRBV28
D gene: TRBD1
J gene: TRBJ1-5
CDR3 protein: ASSTGGSQPQH

V gene: TRBV28
D gene: TRBD1
J gene: TRBJ2-7
CDR3 protein: ASSFGAGTGYEQY

V gene: TRBV7-8
D gene: TRBD1
J gene: TRBJ1-4
CDR3 protein: ASRKTGGEKLF

V gene: TRBV5-6
D gene: .
J gene: TRBJ1-6
CDR3 protein: ASSEQGNSPLH

V gene: TRBV6-5
D gene: .
J gene: TRBJ1-6
CDR3 protein: AILPGGLRNSPLH

V gene: TRBV3-1/TRBV3-2
D gene: TRBD2
J gene: TRBJ2-1
CDR3 protein: ASSPRLADSYNEQF

V gene: TRBV7-2
D gene: .
J gene: TRBJ1-1
CDR3 protein: ASSLDRNTEAF

V gene: TRBV9
D gene: TRBD1
J gene: TRBJ2-7
CDR3 protein: ASSHGTGSSYEQY

V gene: TRBV11-2
D gene: .
J gene: TRBJ1-2
CDR3 protein: ASSRSRQNYGYT

V gene: TRBV3-1/TRBV3-2
D gene: TRBD2
J gene: TRBJ2-7
CDR3 protein: ASRLSGGPYEQY

V gene: TRBV7-6
D gene: TRBD2
J gene: TRBJ2-7
CDR3 protein: ASSPKNGLAGVHEQY

V gene: TRBV2
D gene: TRBD2
J gene: TRBJ2-7
CDR3 protein: ASSEVRLAGKQY

V gene: TRBV6-6
D gene: .
J gene: TRBJ2-5
CDR3 protein: ASSPFVGLKSRETQY

V gene: TRBV10-1
D gene: .
J gene: TRBJ1-2
CDR3 protein: ASSGRGDYGYT

V gene: TRBV19
D gene: TRBD2
J gene: TRBJ2-3
CDR3 protein: ASRGLAGGTDTQY

V gene: TRBV13
D gene: TRBD1
J gene: TRBJ2-2
CDR3 protein: ASSALSWDRVNTGELF

V gene: TRBV7-2
D gene: .
J gene: TRBJ2-1
CDR3 protein: ASRGGRRYNEQF

V gene: TRBV27
D gene: TRBD1
J gene: TRBJ2-7
CDR3 protein: ASSLFGTGNEQY

V gene: TRBV4-3
D gene: .
J gene: TRBJ1-4
CDR3 protein: ASSQDRAPNEKLF

V gene: TRBV28
D gene: .
J gene: TRBJ1-5
CDR3 protein: ASSQINSNQPQH

V gene: TRBV2
D gene: .
J gene: TRBJ2-5
CDR3 protein: ASSDVGMQETQY